These 22 T cell receptor beta chains came from one sample sequenced in a study of monozygotic twins with inflammatory bowel disease. Using the 5' RACE reads, TCRdb records one entry per CDR3 protein without DNA. The table lists a few hundred thousand distinct CDR3 sequences, with 1.5% to 2% in the top ten. Material for sequencing was blood. These receptors came from a human donor with ulcerative colitis or Crohn's disease, or a healthy co-twin of an affected twin (not recorded which).

The chain employs TRBV7-9 and TRBJ2-7; TCRdb names TRBD2, which stays unverified in the absence of DNA. Germline CDR1 is SEHNR and CDR2 is FQNEAQ (reference sequence). CDR3 length equals 15 residues. The CDR3 spells CASSDQEGGIYEQYF.

The rearrangement uses TRBV19 and TRBJ2-3; checking the TCRdb D call of TRBD1 is not possible without DNA. CDR3 length equals 14 residues. Per germline, CDR1 LNHDA and CDR2 SQIVND (reference sequence). This chain's CDR3 is CASRGTGRPDTQYF.

The chain couples TRBV11-1 to TRBJ2-1; TCRdb reports TRBD1, a call that lacks DNA to check it against. This CDR3 comprises 14 residues. CDR1 is SGHAT, CDR2 FQDESV, per germline (reference sequence). CDR3 protein: CASSLSGPGNEQFF.

This chain links TRBV9 with TRBJ1-6. CDR1 and CDR2 (germline): SGDLS, YYNGEE. There are 17 residues in the CDR3. The CDR3 is CASSVEPVSSYNSPLHF.

J is TRBJ2-1 and V is TRBV12-3 or TRBV12-4; with no DNA, the TCRdb D assignment of TRBD1 cannot be verified. The CDR3 sequence is 14 residues long. CDR3 protein: CASRNGTAYNEQFF.

The chain uses TRBV12-3 or TRBV12-4 and TRBJ2-3. The CDR3 runs 14 residues. CDR3 in amino acids: CASNPLEVTDTQYF.

The J gene is TRBJ1-5, the V gene TRBV19; TCRdb picks TRBD1, but there is no DNA to check that call. The CDR3 has 15 amino acids. Germline CDR1 LNHDA, CDR2 SQIVND (reference sequence). The chain's CDR3 is CASSSPDRGNKPQHF.

V and J are TRBV3-1 and TRBJ1-4; TCRdb designates TRBD1, a call that cannot be tested without DNA. The CDR3 sequence is 17 residues long. Germline V gene sequence: CDR1 LGHDT, CDR2 YNNKEL (reference sequence). The chain's CDR3 is CASSQDPSRQGREKLFF.

The chain employs TRBV5-6 and TRBJ1-1; TCRdb indicates TRBD1, and absent DNA this call remains unverified. The CDR3 runs 14 residues. The germline V gene encodes CDR1 SGHDT and CDR2 YYEEEE. The chain's CDR3 is CASSYDRERTEAFF.

The J gene is TRBJ2-7, the V gene TRBV6-2 or TRBV6-3. The CDR3 spans 14 residues. Per the germline V gene, CDR1 is MNHEY and CDR2 is SVGEGT. CDR3: CASSPFHSSYEQYF.

This chain joins TRBV2 and TRBJ2-5; TCRdb's D gene call, TRBD2, goes unchecked for lack of DNA. The CDR3 contains 15 residues. Germline V gives CDR1 SNHLY, CDR2 FYNNEI. This chain's CDR3 is CASRKTSGGEETQYF.

The genes are TRBV6-1 and TRBJ1-1; the D call from TCRdb, TRBD1, cannot be confirmed without DNA. Looked up from germline, CDR1 is MNHNS and CDR2 is SASEGT. This CDR3 contains 17 residues. The CDR3 sequence: CASSLRDRVAMNTEAFF.

This chain uses TRBV7-9 with TRBJ2-3; checking the TCRdb D call of TRBD1 is not possible without DNA. Looked up from germline, CDR1 is SEHNR and CDR2 is FQNEAQ (reference sequence). The CDR3 is 14 residues long. The CDR3 region is CASSADRGTDTQYF.

This chain connects TRBV7-2 to TRBJ2-3; TCRdb proposes TRBD1, but this gene call is untestable without DNA. CDR1 is SGHTA, CDR2 FQGNSA, per germline. The CDR3 covers 14 residues. This CDR3 is CASSYPLRTDTQYF. Full variable domain (remainder filled in from reference TRBV7-2 and TRBJ2-3): GAGVSQSPSNKVTEKGKDVELRCDPISGHTALYWYRQSLGQGLEFLIYFQGNSAPDKSGLPSDRFSAERTGGSVSTLTIQRTQQEDSAVYLCASSYPLRTDTQYFGPGTRLTVL.

The chain joins TRBV6-5 to TRBJ1-2. The CDR3 runs 11 residues. The germline CDR1 and CDR2 sequences are MNHEY and SVGAGI. The CDR3 is CATNTNYGYTF.

This chain connects TRBV9 to TRBJ2-3; checking the TCRdb D call of TRBD2 is not possible without DNA. This CDR3 is 16 amino acids long. Germline CDR1 is SGDLS and CDR2 is YYNGEE. CDR3 residues: CASSVGIAGGTDTQYF.

This CDR3 reads CASSREQGASETQYF. This chain uses TRBV12-3 or TRBV12-4 with TRBJ2-5; TCRdb names TRBD1, which stays unverified in the absence of DNA. CDR3 length equals 15 residues.

The V and J genes are TRBV25-1 and TRBJ2-1; TCRdb lists TRBD2, though no DNA is available to test this call. CDR1 and CDR2 from the germline V gene are MGHDK and SYGVNS. The CDR3 extends over 15 amino acids. The CDR3: CASSDSLEGCHEQFF.

The genes are TRBV3-1 and TRBJ2-5. CDR1 and CDR2 from the germline V gene are LGHDT and YNNKEL (reference sequence). CDR3 size: 14 residues. The CDR3 is CASSQTRLQETQYF.

The rearrangement uses TRBV5-1 and TRBJ1-5; the D gene TCRdb calls, TRBD1, cannot be checked with no DNA. This CDR3 contains 15 residues. Germline lookup yields CDR1 SGHRS and CDR2 YFSETQ. The CDR3 sequence is CASSDVPGPQQPQHF.

The chain couples TRBV12-3 or TRBV12-4 to TRBJ1-2; TCRdb picks TRBD1, but there is no DNA to check that call. The CDR3 spans 14 residues. CDR3 sequence: CASSPDRWYHGYTF.

This rearrangement joins TRBV19 to TRBJ1-2. The CDR3 extends over 13 amino acids. Germline CDR1 is LNHDA and CDR2 is SQIVND (reference sequence). CDR3 region: CASTRSSPRGYTF. Variable domain in full (rest from reference TRBV19 and TRBJ1-2): DGGITQSPKYLFRKEGQNVTLSCEQNLNHDAMYWYRQDPGQGLRLIYYSQIVNDFQKGDIAEGYSVSREKKESFPLTVTSAQKNPTAFYLCASTRSSPRGYTFGSGTRLTVV.